The rows below give T cell receptor beta chains drawn from one sample of a study of CD8 T cells in Susac syndrome. TCRdb passed the immunoSEQ multiplex PCR reads through MiXCR, listing each CDR3 protein once. The sample carries about 120,000 distinct CDR3 sequences, around 95% recorded once. The sample consisted of CD8+ T cells from PBMCs. Receptors originate from a human donor with Susac syndrome. Both conserved end residues are part of each CDR3. Fields, in order: D gene, V gene, J gene, clone size, CDR3 protein, CDR3 DNA. D genes are given only for firm matches. Clone size is shown for a subset of rows, as once, few, many or a class of expanded clone.

>TRBD2|TRBV20-1|TRBJ2-1|.
CSAPGLADSDEQFF
TGCAGTGCCCCGGGACTAGCGGACAGCGATGAGCAGTTCTTC
>.|TRBV5-1|TRBJ2-7|.
CASSPEVAVVYEQYF
TGCGCCAGCAGCCCGGAGGTGGCGGTCGTCTACGAGCAGTACTTC
>.|TRBV29-1|TRBJ2-1|few
CSVEVRTQQFF
TGCAGCGTTGAAGTCCGGACCCAACAGTTCTTC
>.|TRBV12-3/TRBV12-4|TRBJ2-5|.
CASSLWGDLQETQYF
TGTGCCAGCAGTTTGTGGGGGGACTTGCAAGAGACCCAGTACTTC
>TRBD1|TRBV6-5|TRBJ1-1|once
CASSYGQGLNTEAFF
TGTGCCAGCAGTTACGGACAGGGTTTGAACACTGAAGCTTTCTTT
>.|TRBV30|TRBJ1-3|once
CAWRGVRRNSGNTIYF
TGTGCCTGGAGGGGGGTCAGGAGGAACTCTGGAAACACCATATATTTT
>TRBD2|TRBV4-1|TRBJ2-3|.
CASSQALAGVDTQYF
TGCGCCAGCAGCCAAGCGCTAGCGGGAGTTGATACGCAGTATTTT
>.|TRBV7-3|TRBJ2-6|.
CASSLFSGANVLTF
TGTGCCAGCAGCTTATTCTCCGGGGCCAACGTCCTGACTTTC
>.|TRBV5-1|TRBJ1-1|.
CASRGDTKGTEAFF
TGCGCCAGCAGGGGGGACACAAAAGGGACTGAAGCTTTCTTT
>.|TRBV19|TRBJ1-1|.
CASSSSHSLNTEAFF
TGTGCCAGTAGCTCCTCCCACAGCTTGAACACTGAAGCTTTCTTT
>TRBD2|TRBV6-2/TRBV6-3|TRBJ2-1|.
CASVLAGGGNEQFF
TGTGCCAGCGTTCTAGCGGGCGGCGGCAATGAGCAGTTCTTC
>.|TRBV27|TRBJ1-5|.
CASSLSNRNNQPQHF
TGTGCCAGCAGTTTATCGAACCGAAACAATCAGCCCCAGCATTTT
>.|TRBV12-3/TRBV12-4|TRBJ1-5|.
CASTLGGYWGNQPQHF
TGTGCCAGCACCCTGGGGGGATATTGGGGCAATCAGCCCCAGCATTTT
>.|TRBV20-1|TRBJ2-2|.
CSAERTDFNTGELFF
TGCAGTGCTGAGCGGACAGACTTTAACACCGGGGAGCTGTTTTTT
>TRBD2|TRBV30|TRBJ2-7|.
CAWSETSGRAGDF
TGTGCCTGGAGTGAGACTAGCGGGAGGGCCGGGGACTTC
>TRBD2|TRBV6-4|TRBJ2-3|.
CASSDTSGSGTDTQYF
TGTGCCAGCAGTGATACTAGCGGGAGCGGAACAGATACGCAGTATTTT
>.|TRBV5-6|TRBJ2-7|.
CASSLEATSSYEQYF
TGTGCCAGCAGCTTGGAGGCGACTAGCTCCTACGAGCAGTACTTC
>.|TRBV9|TRBJ2-2|.
CASSVGGTGELFF
TGTGCCAGCAGTGTAGGGGGTACCGGGGAGCTGTTTTTT
>.|TRBV5-1|TRBJ1-1|.
CASSLAQLSEAFF
TGCGCCAGCAGCTTGGCACAGCTTTCTGAAGCTTTCTTT
>.|TRBV15|TRBJ1-6|.
CATSRGQSSYNSPLHF
TGTGCCACCAGCAGAGGACAGAGCTCCTATAATTCACCCCTCCACTTT
>.|TRBV20-1|TRBJ2-3|.
CSASAPVSTDTQYF
TGCAGTGCTAGCGCCCCCGTTAGCACAGATACGCAGTATTTT
>TRBD1|TRBV4-2|TRBJ1-6|.
CASSQATQGISPLHF
TGTGCCAGCAGCCAAGCGACACAGGGGATTTCACCCCTCCACTTT
>.|TRBV30|TRBJ1-5|.
CAWSIGAIQPQHF
TGTGCCTGGAGTATAGGGGCAATCCAGCCCCAGCATTTT
>TRBD2|TRBV2|TRBJ2-2|few
CASSGGEISPGELFF
TGTGCCAGCTCGGGAGGGGAAATCTCCCCCGGGGAGCTGTTTTTT
>TRBD2|TRBV20-1|TRBJ2-7|.
CSARYLAGGPYEQYF
TGCAGTGCTAGATACTTAGCGGGAGGGCCGTACGAGCAGTACTTC
>TRBD2|TRBV7-9|TRBJ2-5|once
CASSPLAGWETQYF
TGTGCCAGCAGCCCACTAGCGGGTTGGGAGACCCAGTACTTC
>.|TRBV11-2|TRBJ2-1|.
CASSPWSYNEQFF
TGTGCCAGCAGCCCCTGGTCCTACAATGAGCAGTTCTTC
>TRBD1|TRBV2|TRBJ1-2|.
CASRAGQRSFGYTF
TGTGCCAGCAGGGCGGGACAGCGGAGCTTCGGCTACACCTTC
>.|TRBV30|TRBJ2-7|.
CAWSSPYEQYF
TGTGCCTGGAGTTCCCCCTACGAGCAGTACTTC
>TRBD2|TRBV19|TRBJ2-7|.
CASSIRLAGAYEQYF
TGTGCCAGTAGTATTAGACTAGCGGGAGCCTACGAGCAGTACTTC
>.|TRBV5-4|TRBJ1-2|.
CASSSVGGYTF
TGTGCCAGCAGCTCAGTAGGAGGCTACACCTTC
>.|TRBV12-3/TRBV12-4|TRBJ2-7|.
CASSFLYSYEQYF
TGTGCCAGCAGTTTCTTATACTCCTACGAGCAGTACTTC
>TRBD1|TRBV27|TRBJ2-7|.
CASSLGGQGWYEQYF
TGTGCCAGCAGTTTAGGGGGACAGGGCTGGTACGAGCAGTACTTC
>TRBD2|TRBV6-5|TRBJ2-1|.
CASSYIGLAGDEQFF
TGTGCCAGCAGTTACATCGGACTAGCGGGAGATGAGCAGTTCTTC
>.|TRBV15|TRBJ2-1|.
CATSPRVGSYNEQFF
TGTGCCACCAGCCCCAGGGTAGGCTCCTACAATGAGCAGTTCTTC
>.|TRBV10-3|TRBJ2-7|.
CAISDGYEQYF
TGTGCCATCAGTGACGGCTACGAGCAGTACTTC
>TRBD1|TRBV12-3/TRBV12-4|TRBJ2-7|once
CASTLGQAYEQYF
TGTGCCAGCACCTTGGGACAGGCCTACGAGCAGTACTTC
>.|TRBV10-2|TRBJ1-1|.
CASKTKSEGRDTEAFF
TGCGCCAGCAAAACTAAATCCGAGGGAAGGGACACTGAAGCTTTCTTT
>.|TRBV27|TRBJ2-7|.
CASSLSGRDHEQYF
TGTGCCAGCAGTTTATCTGGCAGGGACCACGAGCAGTACTTC
>.|TRBV30|TRBJ2-1|.
CAWSVGGAYNEQFF
TGTGCCTGGAGTGTCGGGGGCGCCTACAATGAGCAGTTCTTC
>.|TRBV29-1|TRBJ1-1|.
CSVEERSEAFF
TGCAGCGTTGAAGAGAGATCTGAAGCTTTCTTT
>TRBD2|TRBV20-1|TRBJ2-1|.
CSADSGTTYNEQFF
TGCAGTGCCGATAGCGGGACAACCTACAATGAGCAGTTCTTC
>.|TRBV24-1|TRBJ2-3|.
CATRDSAAGTQYF
TGTGCCACCAGGGACTCCGCTGCGGGTACGCAGTATTTT
>.|TRBV29-1|TRBJ2-1|.
CSVGDYEQFF
TGCAGCGTTGGAGACTATGAGCAGTTCTTC
>TRBD1|TRBV11-1|TRBJ1-1|.
CASSPGQGLNTEAFF
TGTGCCAGCAGCCCCGGACAGGGCCTTAACACTGAAGCTTTCTTT
>.|TRBV27|TRBJ2-7|.
CASTNSLGENSYEQYF
TGTGCCAGCACCAACTCTCTTGGGGAAAACTCCTACGAGCAGTACTTC
>.|TRBV5-1|TRBJ2-3|.
CASSLEFALGRDTQYF
TGCGCCAGCAGCTTGGAGTTCGCATTGGGGCGGGATACGCAGTATTTT
>.|TRBV6-4|TRBJ2-3|.
CASSDLPTGTDTQYF
TGTGCCAGCAGTGACCTTCCCACCGGCACAGATACGCAGTATTTT
>.|TRBV20-1|TRBJ2-3|.
CSAGAIVGFTDTQYF
TGCAGTGCCGGAGCAATTGTAGGATTCACAGATACGCAGTATTTT
>TRBD1|TRBV7-9|TRBJ2-5|.
CASRSGTGQETQYF
TGTGCCAGCAGATCCGGGACAGGCCAAGAGACCCAGTACTTC
>.|TRBV5-4|TRBJ2-3|.
CASSTWGEGTDTQYF
TGTGCCAGCAGCACTTGGGGGGAGGGCACAGATACGCAGTATTTT
>.|TRBV20-1|TRBJ2-5|once
CSARDYRHQETQYF
TGCAGTGCTAGAGATTACCGGCACCAAGAGACCCAGTACTTC
>.|TRBV24-1|TRBJ2-5|.
CATSDGGVGRFQETQYF
TGTGCCACCAGTGATGGAGGGGTCGGACGGTTCCAAGAGACCCAGTACTTC
>.|TRBV5-1|TRBJ1-1|once
CASSRNHTEAFF
TGCGCCAGCAGCCGTAACCACACTGAAGCTTTCTTT
>.|TRBV7-9|TRBJ2-7|.
CASSSGALSEQYF
TGTGCCAGCAGCTCCGGGGCCTTGAGCGAGCAGTACTTC